The clone carrying this TCR beta chain appeared once. Its antigen is unidentified. The sample belongs to a study of a mutant IDH1 vaccine in newly diagnosed glioma. Study-wide findings and caveats: It was approximately 92% of patients that developed vaccine-induced immune responses.

Time point of the sample: baseline, week 1 (first vaccination visit). The sample's treatment: pre-vaccination baseline after standard-of-care therapy. Germline V lookup: CDR1 SGDLS, CDR2 YYNGEE. V was pared by 4 bases and J by 4 bases, with 26 bases between. The CDR3 covers 18 residues. The repertoire was sequenced with immunoSEQ multiplex PCR; TCRdb's copy has only in-frame clones and lacks some. Of roughly 38,000 clones detected, around 80% appear once; the ten largest clones hold approximately 8.4%. Sample: PBMCs, taken from a glioma patient treated with radiotherapy, temozolomide or both. The chain uses TRBV9 and TRBJ1-2; D is unresolved. This clonotype was obtained from a man aged 35 to 55 with glioma. Some clones in this sample may be carry-over from other donors' samples. CDR3 amino acids: CASSSFPPGRALPYGYTF. CDR3 bases: TGTGCCAGCAGCTCCTTCCCCCCTGGGAGGGCGCTCCCCTATGGCTACACCTTC.